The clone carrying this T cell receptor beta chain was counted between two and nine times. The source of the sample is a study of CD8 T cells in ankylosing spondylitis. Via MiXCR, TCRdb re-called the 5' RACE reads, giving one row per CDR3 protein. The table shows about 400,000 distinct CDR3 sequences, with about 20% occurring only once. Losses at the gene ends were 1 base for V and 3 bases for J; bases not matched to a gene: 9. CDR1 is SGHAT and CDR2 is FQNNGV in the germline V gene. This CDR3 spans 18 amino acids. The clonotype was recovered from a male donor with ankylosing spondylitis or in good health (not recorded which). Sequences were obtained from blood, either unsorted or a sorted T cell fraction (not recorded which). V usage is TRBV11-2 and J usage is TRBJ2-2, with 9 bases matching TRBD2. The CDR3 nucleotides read TGTGCCAGCAGCTTAGGACGGCGGGGGGGCCCCCACACCGGGGAGCTGTTTTTT. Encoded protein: CASSLGRRGGPHTGELFF.